Sequencing of this T cell receptor (beta chain) was carried out in a study of healthy donors' naive CD4 and CD8 T cells. Across the whole study: TCR alpha primers covered all functional IMGT alpha gene variants. Notes on the study in general: Possible naive T cell homeostatic proliferation bias remained unaddressed. Positive CDR3 charge linked to CD4+ cells, negative to CD8+ cells.

This CDR3 has 15 residues. Trimming at V came to 4 bases and at J to 5 bases, leaving 6 bases not matched to a gene. From germline, CDR1 is SGHNT and CDR2 YYREEE (reference sequence). Starting from 500 ng of total RNA, TCR libraries were made with linear amplification. MiXCR, applied by TCRdb to the reads, yields one record per CDR3 protein. The sample gives around 180,000 distinct CDR3 sequences, over 60% of which show up once; roughly 2.3% is in the top ten. A remark on this clonotype: Its antigen remains unidentified.

The TCR was taken from a pool of human donors in good health; the sample pools cells from several healthy donors. The chain joins TRBV5-4 to TRBJ2-7, with 13 bases that match TRBD2. What was sequenced was naive CD4+ and CD8+ T cells sorted from blood, pooled from several donors. The DNA of the CDR3 is TGTGCCAGCAGCATACTAGCGGGAGGGATCGACGAGCAGTACTTC. This encodes CASSILAGGIDEQYF.